This T cell receptor (beta chain) originates from a study of blood T cell repertoires in COVID-19. As for the study in general: Sites across the United States, Italy and Spain contributed samples from acute and convalescent COVID-19. The cDNA or gDNA used as material had been derived from T cells, B-cell-depleted T cells, or PBMCs.

In the study's own analysis: From reference gene primer amplification, estimates of nucleated cell counts were derived. TCRdb's copy holds only in-frame clones and misses some; the assay was immunoSEQ multiplex PCR. V and J calls and clone size are given by that table; D and trimming were obtained from the DNA. This table has 200,000 to 250,000 clones, 88% appearing once. The ends were cut back, 3 bases at V and 1 base at J, with 10 bases in the middle. There are 14 residues in the CDR3. CDR1 is SGHRS and CDR2 is YFSETQ in the germline V gene. The chain employs TRBV5-1 and TRBJ1-1, with TRBD1 as a possible D gene (5 bases). This TCR was recovered from a woman aged 60-70 years with acute or convalescent COVID-19. The sample consisted of peripheral blood. The chain's CDR3 is CASSSDTGNTEAFF. In DNA form, the CDR3 reads TGCGCCAGCAGCTCGGACACCGGGAACACTGAAGCTTTCTTT. The full variable domain, its missing parts supplied by reference TRBV5-1 and TRBJ1-1, is KAGVTQTPRYLIKTRGQQVTLSCSPISGHRSVSWYQQTPGQGLQFLFEYFSETQRNKGNFPGRFSGRQFSNSRSEMNVSTLELGDSALYLCASSSDTGNTEAFFGQGTRLTVV.